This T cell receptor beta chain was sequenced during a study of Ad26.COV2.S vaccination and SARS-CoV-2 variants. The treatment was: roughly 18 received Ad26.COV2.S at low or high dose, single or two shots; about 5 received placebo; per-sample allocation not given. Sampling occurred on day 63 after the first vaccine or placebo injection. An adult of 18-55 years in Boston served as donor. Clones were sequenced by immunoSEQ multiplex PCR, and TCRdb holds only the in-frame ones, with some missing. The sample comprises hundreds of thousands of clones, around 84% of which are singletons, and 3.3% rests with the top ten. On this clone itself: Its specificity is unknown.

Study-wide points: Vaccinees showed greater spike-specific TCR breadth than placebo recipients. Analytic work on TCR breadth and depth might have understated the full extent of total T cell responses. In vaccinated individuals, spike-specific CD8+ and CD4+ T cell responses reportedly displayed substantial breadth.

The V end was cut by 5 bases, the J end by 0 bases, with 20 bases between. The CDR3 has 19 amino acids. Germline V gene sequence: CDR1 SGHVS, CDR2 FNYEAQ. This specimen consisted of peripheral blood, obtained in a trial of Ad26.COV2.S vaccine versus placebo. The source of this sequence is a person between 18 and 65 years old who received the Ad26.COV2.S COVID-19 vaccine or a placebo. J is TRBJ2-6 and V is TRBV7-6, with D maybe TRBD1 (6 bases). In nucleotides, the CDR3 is TGTGCCAGCAGCCCGACACAGGGTAGCCCTCTCTCTGGGGCCAACGTCCTGACTTTC. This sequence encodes CASSPTQGSPLSGANVLTF.